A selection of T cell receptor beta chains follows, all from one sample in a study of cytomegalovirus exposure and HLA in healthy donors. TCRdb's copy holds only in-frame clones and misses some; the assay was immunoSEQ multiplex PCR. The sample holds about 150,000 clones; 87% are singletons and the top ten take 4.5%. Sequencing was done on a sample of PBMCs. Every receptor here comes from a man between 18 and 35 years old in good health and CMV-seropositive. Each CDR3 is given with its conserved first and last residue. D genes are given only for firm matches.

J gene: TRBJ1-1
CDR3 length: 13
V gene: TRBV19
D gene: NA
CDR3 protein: CASSMQGGSEAFF

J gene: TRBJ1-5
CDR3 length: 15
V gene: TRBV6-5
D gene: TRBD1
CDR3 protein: CASSLTGEGGQPQHF

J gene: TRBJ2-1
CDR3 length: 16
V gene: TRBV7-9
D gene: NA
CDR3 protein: CASTGSTILSYNEQFF

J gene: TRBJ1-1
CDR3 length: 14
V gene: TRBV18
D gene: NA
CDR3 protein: CASSPMGPNTEAFF

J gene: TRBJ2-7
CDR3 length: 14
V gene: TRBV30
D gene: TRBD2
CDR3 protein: CAWSVLLAAYEQYF

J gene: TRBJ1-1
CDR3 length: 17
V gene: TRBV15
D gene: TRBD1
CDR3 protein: CATSRSTGGAWDTEAFF

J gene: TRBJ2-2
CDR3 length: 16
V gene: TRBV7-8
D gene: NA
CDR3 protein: CASSLSGVPNTGELFF

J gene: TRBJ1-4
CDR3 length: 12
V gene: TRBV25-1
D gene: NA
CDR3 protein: CASRADLGKLFF

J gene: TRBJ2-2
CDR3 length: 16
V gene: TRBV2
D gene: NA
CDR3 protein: CASSAVSSAVTGELFF

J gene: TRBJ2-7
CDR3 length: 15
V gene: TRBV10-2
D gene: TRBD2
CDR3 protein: CASSVGLAGSYEQYF

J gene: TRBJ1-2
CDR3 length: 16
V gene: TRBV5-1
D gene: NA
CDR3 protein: CASSPNPSTANYGYTF

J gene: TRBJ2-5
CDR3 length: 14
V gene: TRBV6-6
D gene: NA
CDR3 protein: CASRGEQYQETQYF

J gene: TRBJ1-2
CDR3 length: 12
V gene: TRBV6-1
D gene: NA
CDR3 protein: CASSDFEGSSTF

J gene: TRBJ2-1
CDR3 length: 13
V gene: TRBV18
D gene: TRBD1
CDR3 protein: CASSHRDRGEQFF

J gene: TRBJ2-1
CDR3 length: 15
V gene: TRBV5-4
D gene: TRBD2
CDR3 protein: CASSPRGSSYNEQFF

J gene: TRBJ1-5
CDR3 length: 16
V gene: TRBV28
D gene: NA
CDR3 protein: CASSSPRTVSNQPQHF

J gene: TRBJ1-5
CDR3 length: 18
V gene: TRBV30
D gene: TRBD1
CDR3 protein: CAWSTAGGLLNSNQPQHF

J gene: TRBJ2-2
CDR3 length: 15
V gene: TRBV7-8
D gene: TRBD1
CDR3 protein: CASSLPNRGTGELFF

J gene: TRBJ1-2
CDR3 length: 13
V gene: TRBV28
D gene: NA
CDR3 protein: CASSFGQLYGYTF

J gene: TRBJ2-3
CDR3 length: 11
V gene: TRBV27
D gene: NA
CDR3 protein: CASKPAGTQYF

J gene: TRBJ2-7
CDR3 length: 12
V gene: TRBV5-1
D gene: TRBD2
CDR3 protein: CASSPGGDEQYF

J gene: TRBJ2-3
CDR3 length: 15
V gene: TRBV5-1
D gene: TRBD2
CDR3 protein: CASSVLAGRQDTQYF

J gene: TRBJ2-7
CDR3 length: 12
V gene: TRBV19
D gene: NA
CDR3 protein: CASSGGGYEQYF

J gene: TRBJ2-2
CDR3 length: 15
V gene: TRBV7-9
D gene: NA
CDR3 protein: CATQSGPGDTGELFF

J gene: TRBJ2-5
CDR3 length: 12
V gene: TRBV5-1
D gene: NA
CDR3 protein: CASSRDFETQYF

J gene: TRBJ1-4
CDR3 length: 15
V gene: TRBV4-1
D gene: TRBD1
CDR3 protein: CASSHHGRGPEKLFF

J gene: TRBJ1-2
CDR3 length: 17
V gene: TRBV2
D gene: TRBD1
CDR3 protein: CASSAFRDRADNYGYTF

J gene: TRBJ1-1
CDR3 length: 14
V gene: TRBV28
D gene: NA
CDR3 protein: CASIPRKTNTEAFF

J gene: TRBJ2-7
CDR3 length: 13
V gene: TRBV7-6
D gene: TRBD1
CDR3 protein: CASSLATGDEQYF

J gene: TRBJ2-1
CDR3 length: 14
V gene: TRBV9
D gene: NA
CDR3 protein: CASSLGGTGNEQFF

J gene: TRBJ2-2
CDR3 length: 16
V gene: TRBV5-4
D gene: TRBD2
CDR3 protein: CASSIGTSGGYGELFF

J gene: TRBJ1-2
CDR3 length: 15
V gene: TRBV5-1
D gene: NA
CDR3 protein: CASSLRGGANYGYTF

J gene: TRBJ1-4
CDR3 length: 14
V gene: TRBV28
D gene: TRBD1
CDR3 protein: CASRAGQGGEKLFF

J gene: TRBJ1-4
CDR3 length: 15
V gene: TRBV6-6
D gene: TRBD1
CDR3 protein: CASSYVRGSGEKLFF

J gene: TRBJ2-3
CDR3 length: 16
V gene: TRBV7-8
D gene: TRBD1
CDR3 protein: CASSFITGERPDTQYF

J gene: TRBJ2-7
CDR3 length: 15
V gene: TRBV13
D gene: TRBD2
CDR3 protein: CASSRRTSGGRQQYF

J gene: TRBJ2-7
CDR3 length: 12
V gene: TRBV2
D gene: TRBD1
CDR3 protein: CATGTGGHEQYF

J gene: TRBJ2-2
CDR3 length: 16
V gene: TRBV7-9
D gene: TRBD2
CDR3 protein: CASSSGLAGITGELFF

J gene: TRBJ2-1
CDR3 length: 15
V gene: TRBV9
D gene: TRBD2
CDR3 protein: CASTSTLAGGNEQFF

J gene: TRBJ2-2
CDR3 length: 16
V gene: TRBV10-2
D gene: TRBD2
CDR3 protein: CASIEGSGIRGGELFF

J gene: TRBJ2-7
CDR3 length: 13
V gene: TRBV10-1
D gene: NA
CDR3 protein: CASSVGLYYEQYF

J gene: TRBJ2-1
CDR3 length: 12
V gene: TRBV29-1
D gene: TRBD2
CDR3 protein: CSVAAGEAEQFF

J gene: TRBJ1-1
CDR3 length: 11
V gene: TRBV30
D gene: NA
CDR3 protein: CASDRNFEAFF